The following is a T cell receptor beta chain sequence with its context. The entry originates in a study of T-cell memory formation after mild COVID-19. MiXCR was run by TCRdb on the 5' RACE reads, yielding one entry per CDR3 protein. The table lists 300,000 to 350,000 distinct CDR3 sequences, approximately 19% of them singletons. The TCR sequence derives from a man aged 18 to 35 who had mild COVID-19 (a few samples of this study predate the infection). Cell type and time point are not known. What was sequenced was PBMCs or a T cell subset sorted from them (not recorded which).

CDR3 in amino acids: CASSYPSGVEGGDYSNQPQHF. As DNA, the CDR3 is TGTGCCAGCAGCTACCCCAGCGGGGTTGAGGGAGGGGATTATAGCAATCAGCCCCAGCATTTT. V usage is TRBV7-8 and J usage is TRBJ1-5; the D gene is possibly TRBD1 (5 bases). The CDR3 has 21 residues. V was trimmed by 4 bases and J by 0 bases, leaving 28 bases between them. The germline V gene encodes CDR1 SGHVS and CDR2 FQNEAQ.